This T cell receptor (beta chain) was captured in a study of blood T cell repertoires in COVID-19. Overall study: Sample material is recorded as cDNA or gDNA derived from T cells, B-cell-depleted T cells, or PBMCs.

TCRdb's table, derived via immunoSEQ multiplex PCR, lists solely in-frame clones and lacks some. The profile shows roughly 80,000 clones, roughly 79% of them singletons. Sequencing input: peripheral blood. This TCR was sampled from a human donor in a cohort sampled during active COVID-19.

CDR3 in amino acids: CASSPAGGPVYEQYF. The CDR3 DNA follows: TGTGCCAGCTCACCGGCGGGGGGCCCCGTGTACGAGCAGTACTTC. This rearrangement joins TRBV18 to TRBJ2-7, with 8 bases fitting TRBD2. The CDR3 extends over 15 amino acids. Unmatched junction bases numbered 8, after V lost 3 bases and J lost 4 bases. Looked up from germline, CDR1 is KGHSH and CDR2 is LQKENI.